This T cell receptor beta chain was recovered during a study of blood T cells in healthy people across ages. For the second PCR, which ran for about 6 to 11 cycles, a sample-barcoded 5' primer and a J-beta primer mix were used. A template-switch adaptor with 12 random nucleotides tagged each cDNA molecule. TCRdb reprocessed the 5' RACE reads via MiXCR and lists one record per CDR3 protein. The sample carries about 1.7 million distinct CDR3 sequences, approximately 28% recorded once. The CDR3 contains 18 residues. V gave up 5 bases and J gave up 2 bases, with 22 bases separating them. Germline V CDR1 and CDR2: DFQATT, SNEGSKA (reference sequence). This clonotype came up many times.

This sequence originates from a woman in her 30s in good health. The material sequenced was blood. The chain couples TRBV20-1 to TRBJ2-6; TRBD1 is a possible D gene (5 bases). The CDR3 DNA sequence: TGCAGTGCTGTCCCAGAAGGGGATAAATGGACTGGGGCCAACGTCCTGACTTTC. This translates into CSAVPEGDKWTGANVLTF.